This T cell receptor (beta chain) was sequenced for a study of blood T cell repertoires in COVID-19. Study-wide context: Acute and convalescent COVID-19 samples came from the United States, Italy and Spain. PBMCs, B-cell-depleted T cells, or T cells provided the cDNA or gDNA that made up the material.

Germline CDR1 and CDR2: GTSNPN and SVGIG (reference sequence). This CDR3 has 13 residues. V shed 5 bases, J shed 7 bases, and the junction held 7 bases outside the gene matches. Study processing details: Reference gene primer amplification gave estimated nucleated cell counts. Here immunoSEQ multiplex PCR was the method, and the copy in TCRdb shows in-frame clones only, minus some. V and J calls and clone size are as listed in that table; D and trimming were resolved from the DNA. The sample contains 150,000 to 180,000 clones, about 85% of which appear only once. Seattle participants joined during active infection and were tracked over time.

This receptor was identified in a man aged 55-75 years with COVID-19, enrolled during active disease. This chain connects TRBV30 to TRBJ2-1; 8 nucleotides align to TRBD1. The specimen sequenced was peripheral blood. The DNA of the CDR3 is TGTGCCTGGGACAGGGGAATTCGGAATGAGCAGTTCTTC. Protein: CAWDRGIRNEQFF.